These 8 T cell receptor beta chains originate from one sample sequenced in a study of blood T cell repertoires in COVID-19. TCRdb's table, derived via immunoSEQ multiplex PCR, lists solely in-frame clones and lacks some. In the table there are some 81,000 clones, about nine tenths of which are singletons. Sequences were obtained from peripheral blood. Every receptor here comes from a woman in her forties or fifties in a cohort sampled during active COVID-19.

Written as DNA, the CDR3 is TGTGCCAGCAGTTTGGAACAGGGTGAATACGAGCAGTACTTC. It codes for CASSLEQGEYEQYF. This chain connects TRBV28 to TRBJ2-7; maybe TRBD1 (6 bases). Trimming pared 3 bases from V and 4 bases from J, leaving 13 bases between. CDR3 size: 14 residues. Germline V gives CDR1 MDHEN, CDR2 SYDVKM.

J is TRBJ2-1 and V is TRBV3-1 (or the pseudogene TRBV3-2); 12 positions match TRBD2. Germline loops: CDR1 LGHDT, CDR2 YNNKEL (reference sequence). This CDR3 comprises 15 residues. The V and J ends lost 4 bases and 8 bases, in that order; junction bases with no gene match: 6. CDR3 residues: CASSPKGLAGHEQFF. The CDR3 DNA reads TGTGCCAGCAGCCCGAAGGGACTAGCGGGTCATGAGCAGTTCTTC.

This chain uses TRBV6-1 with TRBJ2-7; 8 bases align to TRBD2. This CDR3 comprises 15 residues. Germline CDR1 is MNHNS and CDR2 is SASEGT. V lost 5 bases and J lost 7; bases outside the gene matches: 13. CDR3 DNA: TGTGCCAGCAGTCCCCTGCCCGGGAGGGTGCGGGAGCAGTACTTC. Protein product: CASSPLPGRVREQYF.

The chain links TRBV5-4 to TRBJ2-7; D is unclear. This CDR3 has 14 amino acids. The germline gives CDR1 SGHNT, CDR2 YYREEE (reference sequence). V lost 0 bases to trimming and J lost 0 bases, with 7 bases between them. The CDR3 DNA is TGTGCCAGCAGCTTGGGAGGAACCTCCTACGAGCAGTACTTC. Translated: CASSLGGTSYEQYF.

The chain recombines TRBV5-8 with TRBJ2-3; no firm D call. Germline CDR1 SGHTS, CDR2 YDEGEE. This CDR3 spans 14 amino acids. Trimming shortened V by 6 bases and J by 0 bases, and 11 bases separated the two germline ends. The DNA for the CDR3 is TGTGCCAGCAATTCAGGATCTAGCACAGATACGCAGTATTTT. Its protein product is CASNSGSSTDTQYF.

CDR3 DNA: TGTGCCAGCAGCAAGGGACAGGGGTGCGGCTACACCTTC. This gives the protein CASSKGQGCGYTF. The V call is TRBV21-1, the J call TRBJ1-2; TRBD1 reflects the table's D call only, with no check against the DNA. TRBV21-1 is reported as a pseudogene. The CDR3 covers 13 residues.

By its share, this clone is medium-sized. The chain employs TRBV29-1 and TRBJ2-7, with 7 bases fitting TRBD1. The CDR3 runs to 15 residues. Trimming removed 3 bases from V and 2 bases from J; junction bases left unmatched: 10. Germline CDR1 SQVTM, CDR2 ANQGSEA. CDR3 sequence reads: CSVEGDRDRPYEQYF. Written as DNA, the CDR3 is TGCAGCGTTGAGGGCGACCGGGACAGACCCTACGAGCAGTACTTC.

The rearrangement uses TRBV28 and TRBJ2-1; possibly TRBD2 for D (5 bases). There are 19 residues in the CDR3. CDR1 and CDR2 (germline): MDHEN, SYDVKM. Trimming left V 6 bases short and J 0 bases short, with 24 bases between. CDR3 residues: CASSPEFPSGSVSYNEQFF. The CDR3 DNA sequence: TGTGCCAGCAGCCCAGAGTTCCCATCTGGGAGCGTCTCCTACAATGAGCAGTTCTTC.